This T cell receptor beta chain comes out of a study of follicular helper T cells after annual influenza vaccination. The study, taken as a whole, reports: ICOS-CD38- cTfh most often held earlier Day 7 ICOS+CD38+ clones.

A word on this clone: Its antigen is not identified.

This table comes from immunoSEQ multiplex PCR, and its TCRdb copy is limited to in-frame clones, with some not included. The data contain 9,000 to 10,000 clones, 70% to 90% of them seen just once; the ten biggest clones take up 0.47%. Time point of the sample: 2015-2016 season, pre-vaccination. Donors were community-dwelling with no influenza vaccine in the prior 6 months. CDR3 length: 12 amino acids. CDR1 and CDR2 from the germline V gene are LNHNV and YYDKDF (reference sequence). V was shortened by 0 bases and J by 3 bases, with 2 bases between the two germline ends. The source material was CXCR5+ CD38- circulating T follicular helper cells from blood, sampled on the day of influenza vaccination. Subset here: circulating Tfh, non-naive CD4+CXCR5+PD-1+ (ICOS+CD38+ or ICOS-CD38-). The source of this sequence is an adult who received the influenza vaccine. The gene calls are TRBV15 and TRBJ1-2; D is unclear. CDR3 DNA sequence: TGTGCCACCAGCAGAGATGACTATGGCTACACCTTC. It translates to CATSRDDYGYTF.